The entry below describes one T cell receptor beta chain. Its antigen is not identified. This specimen comes from a study of identical twins. The donor group consisted entirely of healthy Caucasians. General study points: Insertions were reduced in abundant cord blood beta clonotypes but not in memory repertoires.

A universal primer site was incorporated via template switching, and the cDNA contained unique molecular identifiers. Each CDR3 protein is one row after TCRdb ran MiXCR on the 5' RACE reads. The data show roughly 1.6 million distinct CDR3 sequences, around 33% seen once. CDR3 length equals 13 residues. CDR1 is SGHTA and CDR2 is FQGNSA in the germline V gene. Trimming took off 2 bases at V and 3 bases at J, with 7 bases between the two ends. This rearrangement joins TRBV7-2 to TRBJ1-1; D not resolved. This sequence originates from a newborn girl in good health. The sample comprised cord blood. This CDR3 reads CASSLMADTEAFF. For the CDR3, the DNA is TGTGCCAGCAGCTTAATGGCCGACACTGAAGCTTTCTTT.